These 5 T cell receptor beta chains originate from one sample sequenced in a study of neurological immune-mediated disorders. TCRdb re-called the 5' RACE reads with MiXCR, one entry per CDR3 protein. The sample holds about 36,000 distinct CDR3 sequences, 9% to 12% seen once. Sequencing was done on a sample of PBMCs. All receptors come from a woman between 25 and 40 years old with HTLV-1-associated myelopathy (HAM/TSP).

This clonotype was counted at least ten times. The chain links TRBV10-3 to TRBJ2-3; D is perhaps TRBD1 or TRBD2 (6 bases each). The germline V gene has CDR1 ENHRY and CDR2 SYGVKD. The V and J ends lost 0 bases and 2 bases respectively, with 12 bases between them. The CDR3 extends over 16 amino acids. CDR3 residues: CAISESGGHITDTQYF. DNA for the CDR3: TGTGCCATCAGTGAGTCGGGGGGACACATCACAGATACGCAGTATTTT.

The sample holds many counts of this clonotype. The V and J genes are TRBV6-6 and TRBJ2-3; TRBD2 is a possible D gene (5 bases). The CDR3 sequence is 18 residues long. Trimming removed 5 bases at V and 2 bases at J, with 23 bases between. Germline CDR1 MNHNY, CDR2 SVGAGI (reference sequence). The CDR3 nucleotides read TGTGCCAGCAGTCATACCGGACGGGGAAGTCTGGACACAGATACGCAGTATTTT. Its protein is CASSHTGRGSLDTDTQYF.

At least ten counts were recorded for this clonotype. This chain connects TRBV4-1 to TRBJ2-2, with TRBD2 matching 7 bases. The germline V gene has CDR1 MGHRA and CDR2 YSYEKL. The CDR3 sequence is 17 residues long. Trimming took 2 bases from V and 4 from J; bases not matched to a gene: 10. CDR3 DNA sequence: TGCGCCAGCAGCCAATCAGGGAGGGGCTGGATCACCGGGGAGCTGTTTTTT. It yields the protein CASSQSGRGWITGELFF.

The chain is built from TRBV20-1 and TRBJ2-7; D may be TRBD2 (6 bases). Germline-derived CDR1 and CDR2 are DFQATT and SNEGSKA (reference sequence). V was cut by 6 bases and J by 6 bases, with 15 bases left in between. This CDR3 is 12 amino acids long. CDR3 in DNA: TGCAGTGCCGAGAGTAGCGGAAGCGAGCAGTACTTC. As protein: CSAESSGSEQYF.

This clonotype was detected many times. V gene TRBV5-1 combines with J gene TRBJ2-2; no clear D. Germline V lookup: CDR1 SGHRS, CDR2 YFSETQ. This CDR3 contains 14 residues. V was shortened by 4 bases and J by 0 bases, with 7 bases between the two germline ends. The CDR3 nucleotides read TGCGCCAGCAGCCCCGGCGCGAACACCGGGGAGCTGTTTTTT. This translates into CASSPGANTGELFF.